A single sample is the source of the 26 T cell receptor beta chains below, sequenced in a study of cytomegalovirus exposure and HLA in healthy donors. Researchers ran the PCR with 60 Vbeta and 13 Jbeta primers. Here immunoSEQ multiplex PCR was the method, and the copy in TCRdb shows in-frame clones only, minus some. The sample records 110,000 or so clones, 82% being singletons. Source material: PBMCs. The receptors here all came from a woman in her late teens or twenties in good health and CMV-seronegative.

The V and J genes are TRBV9 and TRBJ1-1, with TRBD1 as a possible D gene (5 bases). Trimming removed 5 bases from V and 1 base from J, with 15 bases in between. Germline V gives CDR1 SGDLS, CDR2 YYNGEE. This CDR3 is built from 15 residues. This CDR3 is CASSPGGESNTEAFF. CDR3 DNA: TGTGCCAGCAGTCCCGGAGGGGAATCGAACACTGAAGCTTTCTTT.

The chain carries TRBV6-1 and TRBJ1-2; D unclear. CDR3 length: 14 amino acids. Germline values: CDR1 MNHNS, CDR2 SASEGT. Trimming took off 1 base at V and 4 bases at J, with 10 bases between the two ends. The CDR3 spells CASSEVGVGYGYTF. The DNA of the CDR3 is TGTGCCAGCAGTGAAGTCGGGGTGGGCTATGGCTACACCTTC.

The CDR3 nucleotides are TGCAGTGCTTACAACAGGGACGGCTACACCTTC. It translates to CSAYNRDGYTF. The chain combines TRBV20-1 with TRBJ1-2, with D perhaps TRBD1 (6 bases). The CDR3 spans 11 residues. Between the trimmed V and J ends, which lost 5 bases and 8 bases, there was a span of 12 bases. The germline CDR1 and CDR2 sequences are DFQATT and SNEGSKA (reference sequence).

The CDR3 sequence is CASSPPQGRGEKLFF. DNA of the CDR3: TGTGCCAGCAGTCCGCCTCAGGGTAGGGGTGAAAAACTGTTTTTT. The rearrangement uses TRBV28 and TRBJ1-4; possible D gene TRBD1, 5 bases. Germline lookup yields CDR1 MDHEN and CDR2 SYDVKM. The V end was cut by 5 bases, the J end by 7 bases, with 17 bases between. The CDR3 contains 15 residues.

This clone was recorded a few times. The V call is TRBV6-6, the J call TRBJ1-5; no reliable D call. This CDR3 has 16 residues. The V end lost 2 bases, the J end lost 0 bases, and 11 bases lay between the germline ends. The germline gives CDR1 MNHNY, CDR2 SVGAGI (reference sequence). In DNA form, the CDR3 reads TGTGCCAGCAGTTACCCGACAAGCTATAGCAATCAGCCCCAGCATTTT. Its protein product is CASSYPTSYSNQPQHF.

This rearrangement joins TRBV7-2 to TRBJ1-3, with TRBD1 matching 8 bases. The CDR3 sequence is 17 residues long. V dropped 5 bases and J dropped 6; count of bases not matched to a gene: 15. Germline V gene data show CDR1 as SGHTA and CDR2 as FQGNSA. The CDR3 is CASSPQGAGQVTNTIYF. CDR3 coding DNA: TGTGCCAGCAGCCCCCAGGGAGCGGGACAGGTGACAAACACCATATATTTT. Full variable domain (remainder filled in from reference TRBV7-2 and TRBJ1-3): GAGVSQSPSNKVTEKGKDVELRCDPISGHTALYWYRQSLGQGLEFLIYFQGNSAPDKSGLPSDRFSAERTGGSVSTLTIQRTQQEDSAVYLCASSPQGAGQVTNTIYFGEGSWLTVV.

The rearrangement joins TRBV28 to TRBJ2-7; D is possibly TRBD2 (5 bases). The V end was cut by 3 bases, the J end by 3 bases, with 12 bases between. The CDR3 has 14 residues. From germline, CDR1 is MDHEN and CDR2 SYDVKM. The CDR3 bases are TGTGCCAGCAGTTTTGTGGACTCACTCTACGAGCAGTACTTC. As protein: CASSFVDSLYEQYF.

J is TRBJ2-7 and V is TRBV29-1; D is perhaps TRBD2 (6 bases). CDR3 length: 16 residues. V shed 4 bases and J shed 2 bases, with 21 bases lying between them. CDR1 is SQVTM and CDR2 is ANQGSEA in the germline V gene. In DNA form, the CDR3 reads TGCAGCGTTGTTGGGGGGTTGAGTAAGTCAGCCTACGAGCAGTACTTC. Translated, it gives CSVVGGLSKSAYEQYF.

The chain combines TRBV7-8 with TRBJ2-1; TRBD1 matches 8 bases. The CDR3 extends over 14 amino acids. The ends lost 5 bases at V and 6 bases at J; junction bases unmatched: 6. Looked up from germline, CDR1 is SGHVS and CDR2 is FQNEAQ. As DNA, the CDR3 is TGTGCCAGCAGCCCCCGACAGGGGAGCAATGAGCAGTTCTTC. Its translation is CASSPRQGSNEQFF.

The chain links TRBV19 to TRBJ1-5; the match to TRBD1 covers 10 bases. The V gene end was trimmed by 5 bases and the J gene end by 1 base; junction bases not matched to a gene: 8. CDR1 and CDR2 (germline): LNHDA, SQIVND (reference sequence). CDR3 length: 17 residues. CDR3 DNA sequence: TGTGCCAGTAGTTCTCGACAGGGGGCAATGAGCAATCAGCCCCAGCATTTT. This encodes CASSSRQGAMSNQPQHF.

The genes are TRBV7-2 and TRBJ2-5; D possibly corresponds to TRBD2 (6 bases). CDR3 length: 14 residues. Trimming pared 3 bases from V and 5 bases from J, leaving 13 bases between. The germline V gene has CDR1 SGHTA and CDR2 FQGNSA. CDR3 nucleotide sequence: TGTGCCAGCAGCTTCTCAAGCGGAGGGGAGACCCAGTACTTC. This sequence encodes CASSFSSGGETQYF.

This chain connects TRBV6-1 to TRBJ1-4; D gene unclear. Looked up from germline, CDR1 is MNHNS and CDR2 is SASEGT. CDR3 length: 15 amino acids. Trimming left V 5 bases short and J 0 bases short, with 10 bases between. CDR3 in amino acids: CASSFTGTTNEKLFF. In nucleotides, the CDR3 is TGTGCCAGCAGTTTTACCGGGACAACTAATGAAAAACTGTTTTTT.

V usage is TRBV6-1 and J usage is TRBJ1-1, with a possible D match to TRBD1 (5 bases). Trimming cost V 6 bases and J 1 base, with 9 bases left between them. Germline-derived CDR1 and CDR2 are MNHNS and SASEGT. The CDR3 contains 13 residues. CDR3 protein: CASRGLRNTEAFF. CDR3 nucleotide sequence: TGTGCCAGCAGGGGGCTAAGGAACACTGAAGCTTTCTTT.

V is TRBV5-6 and J is TRBJ2-7, with 9 bases identical to TRBD1. With 5 bases clipped from V and 0 bases from J, the junction kept 3 bases outside the gene matches. Looked up from germline, CDR1 is SGHDT and CDR2 is YYEEEE. The CDR3 has 14 residues. CDR3 sequence reads: CASRGQGSSYEQYF. As DNA, the CDR3 is TGTGCCAGCAGAGGACAGGGGAGCTCCTACGAGCAGTACTTC.

The rearrangement uses TRBV11-2 and TRBJ2-3, with 7 bases aligning to TRBD1. In germline, CDR1 is SGHAT, CDR2 FQNNGV. V shed 2 bases, J shed 2 bases, and the junction held 7 bases outside the gene matches. The CDR3 totals 16 residues. The CDR3 here is CASSLLGQQTTDTQYF. The CDR3 DNA follows: TGTGCCAGCAGCTTATTGGGACAGCAAACCACAGATACGCAGTATTTT.

This clone was detected once. J is TRBJ2-1 and V is TRBV10-3, with TRBD2 identical over 8 bases. Germline values: CDR1 ENHRY, CDR2 SYGVKD. V lost 10 bases to trimming and J lost 10 bases; unmatched junction nucleotides: 9. The CDR3 is 12 amino acids. This chain's CDR3 is CATGTSGGEQFF. CDR3 DNA: TGTGCCACCGGGACTAGTGGGGGCGAGCAGTTCTTC.

A note on this clone: The same CDR3 arises from other DNA sequences in this sample as well. The J gene is TRBJ2-5, the V gene TRBV28; 8 positions agree with TRBD2. CDR3 length: 16 amino acids. The germline CDR1 and CDR2 sequences are MDHEN and SYDVKM. Trimming at V came to 6 bases and at J to 4 bases, leaving 13 bases not matched to a gene. The CDR3 DNA sequence: TGTGCCAGCAGAACCTATATACGGGGGGGGACAGAGACCCAGTACTTC. Protein product: CASRTYIRGGTETQYF.

The gene calls are TRBV7-2 and TRBJ2-5, with TRBD2 identical over 8 bases. V gave up 2 bases and J gave up 4 bases; unmatched junction bases: 12. The CDR3 length is 17 residues. In germline, CDR1 is SGHTA, CDR2 FQGNSA. CDR3: CASSLQLGTSSRETQYF. CDR3 in DNA: TGTGCCAGCAGCTTACAATTGGGGACTAGTAGCCGAGAGACCCAGTACTTC.

The rearrangement links TRBV19 to TRBJ1-2, with 8 bases that match TRBD1. This CDR3 spans 13 amino acids. Per germline, CDR1 LNHDA and CDR2 SQIVND (reference sequence). V trimming: 8 bases; J trimming: 8 bases; junction bases outside the gene matches: 10. This CDR3 reads CASREQGGEGYTF. Written as DNA, the CDR3 is TGTGCCAGTCGGGAACAGGGGGGAGAAGGCTACACCTTC.

This sequence joins TRBV6-5 and TRBJ1-1; tentative D call: TRBD1 (5 bases). This CDR3 region has 14 residues. Germline-derived CDR1 and CDR2 are MNHEY and SVGAGI. Trimming cost V 7 bases and J 0 bases, with 12 bases left between them. In nucleotides, the CDR3 is TGTGCCAGCATTCCTTGGGGCCTGAACACTGAAGCTTTCTTT. Translated: CASIPWGLNTEAFF.

The J gene is TRBJ1-2, the V gene TRBV19; TRBD1 matches at 9 bases. The germline V gene has CDR1 LNHDA and CDR2 SQIVND (reference sequence). The CDR3 consists of 15 residues. The trim removed 6 bases at V and 4 bases at J, leaving 9 bases unmatched. As DNA, the CDR3 is TGTGCCAGTAGCTTCCTCCGGGACAGGGCCTATGGCTACACCTTC. Protein: CASSFLRDRAYGYTF.

This chain joins TRBV27 and TRBJ2-1; perhaps TRBD2 as D (5 bases). CDR3 length: 13 amino acids. Germline V gene sequence: CDR1 MNHEY, CDR2 SMNVEV (reference sequence). V lost 3 bases to trimming and J lost 8 bases, with 11 bases between them. The CDR3 DNA sequence: TGTGCCAGCAGTTTCCAAACCGGGGATGAGCAGTTCTTC. It codes for CASSFQTGDEQFF.

The V call is TRBV6-5, the J call TRBJ1-4, with 9 bases lining up with TRBD1. Germline-derived CDR1 and CDR2 are MNHEY and SVGAGI. The ends lost 7 bases at V and 6 bases at J; junction bases unmatched: 3. This CDR3 region has 13 residues. The DNA of the CDR3 is TGTGCCAGCACCCGGACAGGGGATGAAAAACTGTTTTTT. It yields the protein CASTRTGDEKLFF.

About this clone itself: Its ends do not fully match the called genes, so a read error is possible. V usage is TRBV7-7 and J usage is TRBJ2-3, with D perhaps TRBD1 (5 bases). CDR3 size: 13 residues. Germline V gene sequence: CDR1 SSHAT, CDR2 FNYEAQ (reference sequence). CDR3 sequence reads: CASSSTDGDTQYF. The CDR3 DNA is TGTGCTAGCAGCTCGACAGATGGAGATACGCAGTATTTT. The full variable domain, its missing parts supplied by reference TRBV7-7 and TRBJ2-3, is GAGVSQSPRYKVTKRGQDVTLRCDPISSHATLYWYQQALGQGPEFLTYFNYEAQPDKSGLPSDRFSAERPEGSISTLTIQRTEQRDSAMYRCASSSTDGDTQYFGPGTRLTVL.

The V and J genes are TRBV18 and TRBJ2-3; D is perhaps TRBD1 (5 bases). The length of the CDR3 is 13 residues. V lost 4 bases and J lost 6, with 11 bases in between. Per the germline V gene, CDR1 is KGHSH and CDR2 is LQKENI. CDR3 DNA: TGTGCCAGCTCACTAAGGGGATGGGATACGCAGTATTTT. As protein: CASSLRGWDTQYF.

The genes are TRBV7-2 and TRBJ2-1; D might be TRBD2 (5 bases). Germline assignment: CDR1 SGHTA and CDR2 FQGNSA. The CDR3 has 13 amino acids. V gave up 7 bases and J gave up 7 bases, with 14 bases separating them. In DNA, the CDR3 is TGTGCCAGCATGAGCGGCCTCTTGAATGAGCAGTTCTTC. The encoded protein is CASMSGLLNEQFF.